The rows below give T cell receptor beta chains drawn from one sample of a study of cytomegalovirus exposure and HLA in healthy donors. Produced via immunoSEQ multiplex PCR; TCRdb's table is partial and in-frame only. Among 150,000 to 200,000 clones, about 88% were seen once, and the ten largest hold around 2.1%. Sequencing was done on a sample of PBMCs. The receptor set was obtained from a man aged 18 to 30 in good health and CMV-seropositive. Each CDR3 is given with its conserved first and last residue. Each record gives: J gene, V gene, clone size, D gene, CDR3 DNA, CDR3 protein. A D gene is named only where the DNA matches it firmly. Only some rows state a clone size, as once, few, many or a class for expanded clones.

j_gene: TRBJ1-6
v_gene: TRBV5-1
abundance: .
d_gene: TRBD1
CDR3nt: TGCGCCAGCAGTGGGACAGAAAATAATTCACCCCTCCACTTT
CDR3aa: CASSGTENNSPLHF

j_gene: TRBJ1-4
v_gene: TRBV30
abundance: .
d_gene: .
CDR3nt: TGTGCCTGGAGTCAGGCCCCCCGACATGAAAAACTGTTTTTT
CDR3aa: CAWSQAPRHEKLFF

j_gene: TRBJ2-1
v_gene: TRBV2
abundance: .
d_gene: TRBD2
CDR3nt: TGTGCCAGCAGTGAAAACGGGGGGGCCTACAATGAGCAGTTCTTC
CDR3aa: CASSENGGAYNEQFF

j_gene: TRBJ1-3
v_gene: TRBV12-5
abundance: .
d_gene: .
CDR3nt: TGTGCTAGTGGTTTGTGGGCCCCTGGAAACACCATATATTTT
CDR3aa: CASGLWAPGNTIYF

j_gene: TRBJ1-4
v_gene: TRBV6-1
abundance: .
d_gene: TRBD1
CDR3nt: TGTGCCAGCAGTGCCTCCGGGACAGTTAATGAAAAACTGTTTTTT
CDR3aa: CASSASGTVNEKLFF

j_gene: TRBJ2-7
v_gene: TRBV30
abundance: .
d_gene: TRBD2
CDR3nt: TGTGCCTGGAGTACAGTACTTAGCGGGGGCTCCTACGAGCAGTACTTC
CDR3aa: CAWSTVLSGGSYEQYF

j_gene: TRBJ2-7
v_gene: TRBV2
abundance: .
d_gene: .
CDR3nt: TGTGCCAGCAGCAGCACAGGGAACGAGCAGTACTTC
CDR3aa: CASSSTGNEQYF

j_gene: TRBJ1-2
v_gene: TRBV9
abundance: .
d_gene: .
CDR3nt: TGTGCCAGCAGCGACTCCCCCGACTCTAACTATGGCTACACCTTC
CDR3aa: CASSDSPDSNYGYTF

j_gene: TRBJ1-5
v_gene: TRBV6-8
abundance: .
d_gene: TRBD1
CDR3nt: TGTGCCAGCAGGGACCGGGACAGGGGTTCGGTGGATCAGCCCCAGCATTTT
CDR3aa: CASRDRDRGSVDQPQHF

j_gene: TRBJ1-2
v_gene: TRBV6-5
abundance: .
d_gene: TRBD1
CDR3nt: TGTGCCAGCAGTTACAGGGGGCAAGATGGCTACACCTTC
CDR3aa: CASSYRGQDGYTF

j_gene: TRBJ2-1
v_gene: TRBV5-6
abundance: .
d_gene: TRBD2
CDR3nt: TGTGCCAGCAGCTTGGAGCGGGGGGCGTCTTACAATGAGCAGTTCTTC
CDR3aa: CASSLERGASYNEQFF

j_gene: TRBJ1-1
v_gene: TRBV9
abundance: .
d_gene: TRBD1
CDR3nt: TGTGCCAGCAGCGTAGCCTATGATGGACAGGGGGACACTGAAGCTTTCTTT
CDR3aa: CASSVAYDGQGDTEAFF

j_gene: TRBJ2-5
v_gene: TRBV7-2
abundance: .
d_gene: TRBD1
CDR3nt: TGTGCCAGCAGCTTGGGACAGGGAAAAGTGGAGACCCAGTACTTC
CDR3aa: CASSLGQGKVETQYF

j_gene: TRBJ2-3
v_gene: TRBV5-5
abundance: few
d_gene: TRBD2
CDR3nt: TGTGCCAGCAGCTTGGTGATGACTAGCGGGGGGAAGTATTTT
CDR3aa: CASSLVMTSGGKYF

j_gene: TRBJ2-3
v_gene: TRBV13
abundance: .
d_gene: .
CDR3nt: TGTGCCAGCAGCCACCCGGACTCATCAGATACGCAGTATTTT
CDR3aa: CASSHPDSSDTQYF

j_gene: TRBJ2-1
v_gene: TRBV9
abundance: once
d_gene: .
CDR3nt: TGTGCCAGCAGCGTAGTAGTAGGGGGAATTAATGAGCAGTTCTTC
CDR3aa: CASSVVVGGINEQFF

j_gene: TRBJ1-1
v_gene: TRBV11-1
abundance: .
d_gene: .
CDR3nt: TGTGCCAGCAGTTACGCCACAGGAGTAAACACTGAAGCTTTCTTT
CDR3aa: CASSYATGVNTEAFF

j_gene: TRBJ2-7
v_gene: TRBV6-5
abundance: .
d_gene: .
CDR3nt: TGTGCCAGCAGGTATGCGGCATACGAGCAGTACTTC
CDR3aa: CASRYAAYEQYF

j_gene: TRBJ2-5
v_gene: TRBV4-3
abundance: .
d_gene: .
CDR3nt: TGCGCCAGCAGCCAAGATCGACAGAAAGAGACCCAGTACTTC
CDR3aa: CASSQDRQKETQYF